The 7 T cell receptor beta chains below were found in one sample sequenced in a study of T cell responses to AZD1222 COVID-19 vaccine. The table came from immunoSEQ multiplex PCR; TCRdb's copy has only in-frame clones and leaves some out. The sample yields fewer than 130,000 clones, just under 95% seen once. The source material was peripheral blood, sampled 28 days after the second AZD1222 dose. These receptors all stem from an adult who received the AZD1222 COVID-19 vaccine.

The genes are TRBV29-1 and TRBJ2-2; D gene uncertain. Germline V gene lookup returns CDR1 SQVTM and CDR2 ANQGSEA. The germline V and J ends were trimmed by 7 bases and 6 bases, with 9 bases remaining between them. The CDR3 has 11 residues. The CDR3 DNA is TGCAGCGCCCGAGGTTCCGGGGAGCTGTTTTTT. Translating gives CSARGSGELFF.

This chain joins TRBV5-1 and TRBJ2-1; D tentatively reads TRBD1 or TRBD2 (6 bases each). V was pared by 2 bases and J by 1 base, with 10 bases between. CDR3 size: 15 residues. CDR1 and CDR2 from the germline V gene are SGHRS and YFSETQ. CDR3 sequence reads: CASSLQGGSYNEQFF. The CDR3 coding sequence is TGCGCCAGCAGCTTACAGGGAGGTTCCTACAATGAGCAGTTCTTC.

The V and J genes are TRBV4-3 and TRBJ2-3, with TRBD1 matching over 7 bases. CDR3 length: 18 residues. Per the germline V gene, CDR1 is LGHNA and CDR2 is YSLEER. J gave up 2 bases and V 4 bases, and 15 bases lay outside the gene matches. CDR3 coding DNA: TGCGCCAGCAGCCTGGGGACAGCGTCAACAACGTCCACAGATACGCAGTATTTT. This translates into CASSLGTASTTSTDTQYF.

This clone occurred a few times. V and J are TRBV4-1 and TRBJ2-1; D gene ambiguous. Germline V gene lookup returns CDR1 MGHRA and CDR2 YSYEKL. V was clipped by 2 bases and J by 4 bases, with 3 bases between them. The CDR3 covers 12 residues. For the CDR3, the DNA is TGCGCCAGCAGCCAACCGTACAATGAGCAGTTCTTC. Translated, it gives CASSQPYNEQFF.

The rearrangement joins TRBV12-3 or TRBV12-4 to TRBJ2-3; the match to TRBD2 covers 8 bases. The CDR3 is 13 amino acids. Germline trimming cut 8 bases from V and 2 bases from J; bases unmatched to any gene: 3. The CDR3 bases are TGTGCCAGCCTCGGGGGGGTCACAGATACGCAGTATTTT. It specifies CASLGGVTDTQYF.

The chain employs TRBV5-6 and TRBJ2-5; 10 nucleotides agree with TRBD1. Germline lookup yields CDR1 SGHDT and CDR2 YYEEEE. There are 17 residues in the CDR3. The V segment lost 5 bases and the J segment 5 bases; nucleotides outside the gene matches: 15. The CDR3 coding sequence is TGTGCCAGCAGTTCCGGGACAGGGGCGGGTATCGGGGAGACCCAGTACTTC. Amino acids: CASSSGTGAGIGETQYF.

The V call is TRBV7-9, the J call TRBJ2-7, with a tentative D call TRBD2 (7 bases). Trimming took off 2 bases at V and 0 bases at J, with 11 bases between the two ends. Germline values: CDR1 SEHNR, CDR2 FQNEAQ (reference sequence). This CDR3 contains 15 residues. CDR3 loop: CASSLLGGLSYEQYF. In DNA form, the CDR3 reads TGTGCCAGCAGCTTATTGGGGGGGCTCTCCTACGAGCAGTACTTC.